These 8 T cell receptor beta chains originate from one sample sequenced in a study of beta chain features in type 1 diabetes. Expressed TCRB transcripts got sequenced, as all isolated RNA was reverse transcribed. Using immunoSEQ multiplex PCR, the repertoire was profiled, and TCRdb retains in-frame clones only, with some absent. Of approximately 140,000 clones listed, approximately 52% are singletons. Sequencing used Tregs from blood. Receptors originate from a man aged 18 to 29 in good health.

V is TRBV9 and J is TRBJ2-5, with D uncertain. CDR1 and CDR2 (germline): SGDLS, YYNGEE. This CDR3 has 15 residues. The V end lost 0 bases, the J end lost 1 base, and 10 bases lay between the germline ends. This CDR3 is CASSVGWQVQETQYF. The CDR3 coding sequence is TGTGCCAGCAGCGTAGGTTGGCAGGTCCAAGAGACCCAGTACTTC.

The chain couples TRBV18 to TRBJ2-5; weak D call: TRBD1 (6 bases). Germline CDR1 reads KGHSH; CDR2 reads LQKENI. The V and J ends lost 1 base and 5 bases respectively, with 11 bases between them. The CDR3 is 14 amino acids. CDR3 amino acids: CASSPRSGEETQYF. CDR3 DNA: TGTGCCAGCTCACCACGATCAGGGGAGGAGACCCAGTACTTC. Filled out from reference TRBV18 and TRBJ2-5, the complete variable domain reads NAGVMQNPRHLVRRRGQEARLRCSPMKGHSHVYWYRQLPEEGLKFMVYLQKENIIDESGMPKERFSAEFPKEGPSILRIQQVVRGDSAAYFCASSPRSGEETQYFGPGTRLLVL.

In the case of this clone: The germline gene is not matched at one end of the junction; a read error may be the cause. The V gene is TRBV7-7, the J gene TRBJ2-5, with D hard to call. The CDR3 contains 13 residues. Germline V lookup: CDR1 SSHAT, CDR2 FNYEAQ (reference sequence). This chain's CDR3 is CASSLERRETQYF. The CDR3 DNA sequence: TGTGCTAGCAGCTTAGAACGGCGGGAGACCCAGTACTTC.

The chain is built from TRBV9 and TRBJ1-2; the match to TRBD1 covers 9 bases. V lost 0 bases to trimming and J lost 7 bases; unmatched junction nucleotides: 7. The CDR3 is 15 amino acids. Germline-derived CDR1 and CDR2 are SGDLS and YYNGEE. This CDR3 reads CASSVAGGQGVGYTF. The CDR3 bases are TGTGCCAGCAGCGTAGCCGGGGGACAGGGAGTTGGCTACACCTTC.

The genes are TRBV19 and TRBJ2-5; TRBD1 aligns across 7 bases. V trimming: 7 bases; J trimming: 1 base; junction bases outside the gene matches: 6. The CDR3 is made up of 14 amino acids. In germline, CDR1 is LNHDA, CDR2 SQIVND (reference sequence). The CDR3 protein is CASNLRGFQETQYF. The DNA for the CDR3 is TGTGCCAGTAACCTCAGGGGGTTCCAAGAGACCCAGTACTTC.

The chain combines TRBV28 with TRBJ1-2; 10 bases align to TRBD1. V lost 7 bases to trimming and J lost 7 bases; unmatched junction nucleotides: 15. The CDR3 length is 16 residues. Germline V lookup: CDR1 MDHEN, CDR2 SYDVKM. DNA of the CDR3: TGTGCCAGCACCAGCAATCCAGGGACAGGGGTCGGTGGCTACACCTTC. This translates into CASTSNPGTGVGGYTF.

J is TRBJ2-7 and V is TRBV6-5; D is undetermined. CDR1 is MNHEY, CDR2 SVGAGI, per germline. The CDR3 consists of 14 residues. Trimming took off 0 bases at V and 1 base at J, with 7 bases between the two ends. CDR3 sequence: CASSYSIASYEQYF. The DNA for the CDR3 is TGTGCCAGCAGTTACTCGATAGCTTCCTACGAGCAGTACTTC.

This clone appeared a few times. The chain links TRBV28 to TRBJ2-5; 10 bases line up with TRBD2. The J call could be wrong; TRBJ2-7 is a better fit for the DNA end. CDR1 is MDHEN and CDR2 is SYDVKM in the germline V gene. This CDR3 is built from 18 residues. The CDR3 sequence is CASSLDLASGSLSYEQYF. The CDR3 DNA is TGTGCCAGCAGTTTAGATTTGGCTAGCGGGAGTCTCTCCTACGAGCAGTACTTC.